One sample yielded the 4 T cell receptor beta chains listed below, sequenced in a study of tumor and adjacent non-tumor tissue in lung cancer. A modified ARM-PCR protocol with three rounds of nested PCR amplified TCRbeta. MiXCR, applied by TCRdb to the multiplex PCR reads, yields one record per CDR3 protein. The sample yields more than 85,000 distinct CDR3 sequences, around 82% seen once. No cell sorting was done before RNA was extracted from the tissue. Material for sequencing was lung tumor tissue. Receptor source: a man in his 70s with non-small cell lung cancer.

The chain has TRBV4-2 and TRBJ2-5; no clear D. The CDR3 length is 16 residues. V dropped 1 base and J dropped 5 bases, with 17 bases sitting between them. Germline V gene lookup returns CDR1 LGHNA and CDR2 YNFKEQ. Here the CDR3 DNA reads TGTGCCAGCAGCCAAGGACCGGAGACCTATGTGGAGACCCAGTACTTC. Translating gives CASSQGPETYVETQYF.

This clonotype was detected only once. One end of the junction is discordant with germline, which a read error may explain. The chain links TRBV29-1 to TRBJ1-1; 9 nucleotides match TRBD1. CDR3 length: 14 residues. Germline values: CDR1 SQVTM, CDR2 ANQGSEA. The CDR3 DNA sequence: TGCAGCGTTCTGGACAGGGGCCGGGATACTGAAGTTTTCTTT. It translates to CSVLDRGRDTEVFF.

For this clonotype: Without the conserved terminal phenylalanine or tryptophan, this CDR3 likely stems from a read error. This chain joins TRBV29-1 and TRBJ2-5, with D perhaps matching TRBD1 (6 bases). Germline V gives CDR1 SQVTM, CDR2 ANQGSEA. There are 12 residues in the CDR3. The DNA for the CDR3 is TGTAGCGTTGAAGTAGGGGGAGAGACCCAGTACATT. As protein: CSVEVGGETQYI.

In regard to this clonotype: The junction does not match germline at one end; this may be a read error. The CDR3 nucleotides are TGTGTCAGCAGTTTAGTTTCTAGCGGGAACTGCGAGCAGTACTTC. Translating it yields CVSSLVSSGNCEQYF. The chain is built from TRBV12-3 or TRBV12-4 and TRBJ2-7; TRBD2 matches at 9 bases. The CDR3 contains 15 residues.